The rows below give T cell receptor beta chains drawn from one sample of a study of T cells in Graves' hyperthyroidism and ophthalmopathy. Via MiXCR, TCRdb re-called the multiplex PCR reads, giving one row per CDR3 protein. The table has 500,000 to 800,000 distinct CDR3 sequences, 13% to 15% seen once; the top ten hold roughly an eighth. The sample comprised blood. The receptors were sampled from a woman aged 45-59 years with Graves' ophthalmopathy. The CDR3 runs from the conserved cysteine through the conserved F or W. The D gene is left open where the match is weak. The size field is filled for only some rows; it gives once, few, many or a size class.

TRBD2	TRBV6-5	17	TRBJ2-1	NA	CASSYRPSGISYNEQFF	TGTGCCAGCAGTTACCGGCCTAGCGGGATCTCCTACAATGAGCAGTTCTTC
NA	TRBV6-1	14	TRBJ2-3	NA	CASRQGVSTDTQYF	TGTGCCAGCAGACAAGGGGTTTCTACAGATACGCAGTATTTT
NA	TRBV11-2	15	TRBJ2-7	many	CASSLPGQVAYEQYF	TGTGCCAGCAGCTTACCGGGACAAGTGGCCTACGAGCAGTACTTC
NA	TRBV30	11	TRBJ1-2	many	CAWGGPGGYTF	TGTGCCTGGGGTGGACCCGGGGGCTACACCTTC
NA	TRBV24-1	13	TRBJ1-1	many	CATSRDASTEAFF	TGTGCCACCAGCCGGGACGCGAGCACTGAAGCTTTCTTT
TRBD1	TRBV27	15	TRBJ1-2	NA	CASSTAAGTAYGYTF	TGTGCCAGCAGTACCGCCGCCGGGACAGCCTATGGCTACACCTTC
TRBD2	TRBV2	17	TRBJ2-1	many	CASSERAGGFSYNEQFF	TGTGCCAGCAGTGAAAGAGCGGGAGGATTCTCCTACAATGAGCAGTTCTTC
TRBD2	TRBV2	17	TRBJ2-3	medium-sized	CASSPGLAGVGRDTQYF	TGTGCCAGCAGTCCGGGACTAGCGGGAGTGGGGAGGGATACGCAGTATTTT
NA	TRBV14	15	TRBJ2-3	NA	CASSQLAVGRDTQYF	TGTGCCAGCAGCCAATTGGCGGTGGGGAGAGATACGCAGTATTTT
NA	TRBV20-1	14	TRBJ2-3	many	CSASRLSGTDTQYF	TGCAGTGCATCGAGGCTATCGGGCACAGATACGCAGTATTTT
NA	TRBV30	14	TRBJ2-1	many	CALNGGRRYNEQFF	TGTGCCTTGAATGGTGGGCGGAGATACAATGAGCAGTTCTTC
NA	TRBV6-1	15	TRBJ2-2	NA	CASSERAHYTGELFF	TGTGCCAGCAGTGAAAGGGCCCACTACACCGGGGAGCTGTTTTTT
NA	TRBV19	13	TRBJ1-5	NA	CASRQLFNQPQHF	TGTGCCAGCAGACAGCTATTTAATCAGCCCCAGCATTTT
NA	TRBV7-9	16	TRBJ2-7	many	CASSPPVAGGFYEQYF	TGTGCCAGCAGCCCTCCCGTCGCTGGGGGCTTCTACGAGCAGTACTTC
TRBD2	TRBV28	19	TRBJ2-3	many	CASSFSSRGSSGISDTQYF	TGTGCCAGCAGTTTTTCCTCGCGGGGTTCTAGCGGGATTTCAGATACGCAGTATTTT
NA	TRBV7-3	14	TRBJ2-3	many	CASSLVGVTDTQYF	TGTGCCAGCAGCTTAGTGGGGGTTACAGATACGCAGTATTTT
TRBD1	TRBV11-1	13	TRBJ1-5	many	CASSRDRNQPQHF	TGTGCCAGCAGCCGGGACAGAAATCAGCCCCAGCATTTT
NA	TRBV9	15	TRBJ2-7	NA	CASSGGVPRGDEQYF	TGTGCCAGCAGCGGAGGGGTCCCCAGGGGCGACGAGCAGTACTTC
NA	TRBV9	15	TRBJ2-3	NA	CASSVERASTDTQYF	TGTGCCAGCAGCGTAGAGAGGGCGAGCACAGATACGCAGTATTTT
TRBD2	TRBV2	19	TRBJ2-7	many	CASSEALVSTSGRVNEQYF	TGTGCCAGCAGTGAAGCCCTCGTATCTACTAGCGGGAGGGTGAACGAGCAGTACTTC
NA	TRBV7-2	16	TRBJ2-1	NA	CASSLPGLSSYNEQFF	TGTGCCAGCAGCTTACCGGGACTTAGCTCCTACAATGAGCAGTTCTTC
TRBD1	TRBV4-2	16	TRBJ2-7	few	CASSRQGGRGPREQYF	TGTGCCAGCAGCCGACAGGGCGGCAGGGGGCCAAGGGAGCAGTACTTC
TRBD1	TRBV3-1	14	TRBJ2-5	many	CASSLGTGKETQYF	TGTGCCAGCAGCCTAGGGACAGGGAAAGAGACCCAGTACTTC
TRBD2	TRBV28	15	TRBJ2-1	few	CASSTLAGGRVEQFF	TGTGCCAGCAGTACTTTAGCGGGAGGGCGTGTTGAGCAGTTCTTC
NA	TRBV20-1	11	TRBJ1-5	NA	CSAQLNQPQHF	TGCAGTGCGCAGCTCAATCAGCCCCAGCATTTT
TRBD2	TRBV28	17	TRBJ2-3	many	CASSFMGLAGEPDTQYF	TGTGCCAGCAGTTTTATGGGACTAGCGGGAGAGCCAGATACGCAGTATTTT
TRBD1	TRBV4-1	16	TRBJ2-3	NA	CASQGTGRALRDTQYF	TGCGCCAGTCAGGGGACAGGGAGGGCCCTGAGGGATACGCAGTATTTT
NA	TRBV20-1	12	TRBJ2-5	many	CSARTGKETQYF	TGCAGTGCTAGAACAGGGAAAGAGACCCAGTACTTC
NA	TRBV6-5	16	TRBJ1-2	few	CASSYSPSDTNYGYTF	TGTGCCAGCAGTTACTCACCCTCGGACACTAACTATGGCTACACCTTC
NA	TRBV7-2	14	TRBJ2-5	many	CASRPTGTRETQYF	TGTGCCAGCAGACCAACCGGGACGAGAGAGACCCAGTACTTC
TRBD2	TRBV20-1	15	TRBJ2-1	many	CSARDLGLADNEQFF	TGCAGTGCTAGAGATCTAGGACTAGCGGACAATGAGCAGTTCTTC
NA	TRBV27	15	TRBJ1-6	NA	CASSREGSYNSPLHF	TGTGCCAGCAGCCGGGAAGGCTCCTATAATTCACCCCTCCACTTT
NA	TRBV7-9	14	TRBJ2-1	few	CASSLGVGSPEQFF	TGTGCCAGCAGCTTAGGAGTGGGCAGCCCTGAGCAGTTCTTC
NA	TRBV10-3	15	TRBJ1-5	NA	CAISTGNPGDQPQHF	TGTGCCATCAGTACCGGTAATCCCGGGGATCAGCCCCAGCATTTT
TRBD2	TRBV3-1	14	TRBJ2-1	many	CASSQDRSSGKQFF	TGTGCCAGCAGCCAAGATAGGTCTAGCGGGAAGCAGTTCTTC
TRBD1	TRBV27	15	TRBJ1-2	NA	CATKGTGDSLYGYTF	TGTGCCACCAAGGGGACAGGGGACTCACTCTATGGCTACACCTTC
NA	TRBV28	13	TRBJ1-6	few	CASSPSGSSPLHF	TGTGCCAGCAGTCCGTCCGGGAGTTCACCCCTCCACTTT
TRBD2	TRBV24-1	15	TRBJ2-1	few	CATSETTSGRLEQFF	TGTGCCACCAGTGAAACTACTAGCGGGAGATTGGAGCAGTTCTTC
TRBD1	TRBV6-1	14	TRBJ1-1	many	CASTPQGAGTEAFF	TGTGCCAGCACTCCCCAGGGGGCAGGCACTGAAGCTTTCTTT
NA	TRBV29-1	15	TRBJ2-2	many	CSVGPGTWNTGELFF	TGCAGCGTTGGGCCCGGGACATGGAACACCGGGGAGCTGTTTTTT
NA	TRBV7-2	11	TRBJ2-7	few	CASRATVEQYF	TGTGCCAGCAGGGCGACGGTCGAGCAGTACTTC
NA	TRBV9	16	TRBJ2-1	many	CASSVEGGPSYNEQFF	TGTGCCAGCAGCGTAGAGGGAGGCCCTTCCTACAATGAGCAGTTCTTC
NA	TRBV6-1	14	TRBJ2-5	many	CASSGTGRSETQYF	TGTGCCAGCAGTGGCACAGGTAGGTCAGAGACCCAGTACTTC
NA	TRBV5-6	13	TRBJ1-5	few	CASSLAGGKPQHF	TGTGCCAGCAGCTTGGCGGGGGGCAAGCCCCAGCATTTT
TRBD2	TRBV19	14	TRBJ2-7	many	CATRLAGGSYEQYF	TGTGCCACTAGACTAGCGGGAGGTTCCTACGAGCAGTACTTC
NA	TRBV19	15	TRBJ1-5	NA	CASRQGPRFNQPQHF	TGTGCCAGTAGGCAGGGGCCCCGATTCAATCAGCCCCAGCATTTT
TRBD1	TRBV27	18	TRBJ1-5	few	CASRELGQGFSGNQPQHF	TGTGCCAGCAGAGAGCTGGGACAGGGATTTAGTGGCAATCAGCCCCAGCATTTT
TRBD1	TRBV10-3	13	TRBJ1-3	few	CAIGTGSLNAIYF	TGTGCCATCGGGACAGGTTCATTAAACGCCATATATTTT
TRBD1	TRBV6-2/TRBV6-3	16	TRBJ2-4	many	CASSYSSTGALNIQYF	TGTGCCAGCAGTTACTCCTCGACAGGGGCGCTGAACATTCAGTACTTC
TRBD1	TRBV20-1	14	TRBJ1-1	many	CSARATGQGTEAFF	TGCAGTGCTAGAGCCACCGGACAGGGGACTGAAGCTTTCTTT
TRBD1	TRBV20-1	15	TRBJ2-7	many	CSASSRTGISYEQYF	TGCAGTGCTAGTTCTAGGACAGGGATTTCCTACGAGCAGTACTTC